This is a list of T cell receptor beta chains from one sample in a study of technical replicates of blood from a few donors. TCRdb keeps only in-frame clones here, not all; method: immunoSEQ multiplex PCR. The sample lists some 70,000 clones; about 97% were seen once. Sequenced material: T cells isolated from PBMCs. Receptors originate from a human donor in good health. Both conserved end residues are part of each CDR3. D genes are given only for firm matches.

D	V	J	DNA	CDR3
NA	TRBV14	TRBJ1-1	TGTGCCAGCAGCCAAGATAGGGGGACGTTTAGGAACACTGAAGCTTTCTTT	CASSQDRGTFRNTEAFF
TRBD1	TRBV2	TRBJ1-1	TGTGCCAGCAGTGAGGACAGGGTCAACACTGAAGCTTTCTTT	CASSEDRVNTEAFF
TRBD1	TRBV29-1	TRBJ2-5	TGCAGCGTTGTCCCGACAGGGGAAGAGACCCAGTACTTC	CSVVPTGEETQYF
NA	TRBV19	TRBJ1-5	TGTGCCCGCGGCGGGTTCAATCAGCCCCAGCATTTT	CARGGFNQPQHF
TRBD2	TRBV5-1	TRBJ2-1	TGCGCCAGCAGCTTGGAGCGGCTAGCGGACTCCTACAATGAGCAGTTCTTC	CASSLERLADSYNEQFF
NA	TRBV5-6	TRBJ2-4	TGTGCCAGCAGCTCGACTAGAAACATTCAGTACTTC	CASSSTRNIQYF
NA	TRBV10-3	TRBJ2-7	TGTGCCATCAGCCCCTCCGGAGATTACTACGAGCAGTACTTC	CAISPSGDYYEQYF
TRBD2	TRBV4-3	TRBJ2-1	TGCGCCAGCAGCCAAGATACTCGGCTAGCGGCCTACTACAATGAGCAGTTCTTC	CASSQDTRLAAYYNEQFF
NA	TRBV27	TRBJ2-5	TGTGCCAGCAGCCTGATGGGGAATACAGGAGTAGAGACCCAGTACTTC	CASSLMGNTGVETQYF
NA	TRBV28	TRBJ2-2	TGTGCCAGCAGTCTTGAACAGCTCCCGAACACCGGGGAGCTGTTTTTT	CASSLEQLPNTGELFF
NA	TRBV4-2	TRBJ1-5	TGTGCCAGCAGCCCATTCGATAGACAGCCCCAGCATTTT	CASSPFDRQPQHF